This T cell receptor (beta chain) emerged from a study of PD-1 blockade in classical Hodgkin lymphoma. Study-wide findings and caveats: CD4+ TCR diversity climbed significantly by C4D1, unlike CD8+ TCR diversity.

All patients relapsed after autologous stem cell transplantation, and brentuximab vedotin exposure varied. This clone came up once. The antigen is not known. Repertoires were generated with immunoSEQ multiplex PCR, while TCRdb's copy carries only in-frame clones and drops some. Seen here are about 110,000 clones, nearly 90% observed once, and the top ten hold 15% to 20%. The V and J ends lost 5 bases and 4 bases respectively, with 11 bases between them. This CDR3 spans 14 amino acids. Germline-derived CDR1 and CDR2 are MDHEN and SYDVKM. This chain joins TRBV28 and TRBJ1-4; the D gene is possibly TRBD1 (6 bases). The source material was peripheral blood mononuclear cells (PBMCs), sampled before the second cycle of nivolumab. This TCR derives from a human donor with classical Hodgkin lymphoma. CDR3 coding DNA: TGTGCCAGCAGTCTCCGGACAGTTAATGAAAAACTGTTTTTT. It yields the protein CASSLRTVNEKLFF.